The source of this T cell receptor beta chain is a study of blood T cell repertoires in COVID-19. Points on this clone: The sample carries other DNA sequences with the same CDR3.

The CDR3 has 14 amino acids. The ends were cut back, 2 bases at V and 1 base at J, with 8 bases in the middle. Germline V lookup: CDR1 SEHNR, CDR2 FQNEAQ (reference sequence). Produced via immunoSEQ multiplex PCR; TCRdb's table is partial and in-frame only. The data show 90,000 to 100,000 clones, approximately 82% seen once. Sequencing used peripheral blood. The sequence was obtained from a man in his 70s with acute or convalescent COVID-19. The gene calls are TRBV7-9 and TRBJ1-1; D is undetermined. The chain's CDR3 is CASSLSQANTEAFF. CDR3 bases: TGTGCCAGCAGCTTATCCCAAGCGAACACTGAAGCTTTCTTT.